The 9 T cell receptor beta chains presented below share a single source sample, sequenced in a study of STAT5B mutations in CD4+ large granular lymphocyte leukemia. Method: immunoSEQ multiplex PCR; TCRdb's copy keeps in-frame clones and lacks some. This table has tens of thousands of clones, 60% to 80% appearing once. Input material: CD4+ T cells from blood buffy coats. These receptors were taken from a human donor in good health.

The table lists this clone with a few counts. This chain connects TRBV6-5 to TRBJ1-1; 7 positions match TRBD1. This CDR3 has 13 residues. Germline CDR1 and CDR2: MNHEY and SVGAGI. After removal of 6 bases from V and 5 bases from J, the junction contained 6 bases not matched to a gene. The CDR3: CASSLTGMTEAFF. The CDR3 DNA is TGTGCCAGCAGCTTGACAGGGATGACTGAAGCTTTCTTT.

The chain has TRBV4-3 and TRBJ1-5; D is unresolved. Trimming stripped 4 bases from V and 5 bases from J, with 12 bases between. Germline lookup yields CDR1 LGHNA and CDR2 YSLEER. This CDR3 comprises 14 residues. DNA for the CDR3: TGCGCCAGCAGCCCCCGCACTGGGGATCAGCCCCAGCATTTT. Amino acids: CASSPRTGDQPQHF.

In this sample, this clone turned up a few times. The V and J genes are TRBV5-4 and TRBJ2-5; a possible D gene is TRBD2 (6 bases). V lost 2 bases and J 4 bases, leaving 12 bases between the germline ends. This CDR3 contains 14 residues. CDR1 is SGHNT and CDR2 is YYREEE in the germline V gene (reference sequence). The DNA of the CDR3 is TGTGCCAGCAGCTTAAAGACTAGTGTAGAGACCCAGTACTTC. Protein product: CASSLKTSVETQYF.

This sequence joins TRBV10-3 and TRBJ1-6; 9 bases align to TRBD1. This CDR3 has 15 amino acids. Trimming cost V 5 bases and J 7 bases; bases outside gene matches: 6. Germline CDR1 is ENHRY and CDR2 is SYGVKD. DNA for the CDR3: TGTGCCATCAGTTTACAGGGGGCTGGCAATTCACCCCTCCACTTT. It is translated as CAISLQGAGNSPLHF.

This sequence joins TRBV6-6 and TRBJ1-2, with no clear D. Germline V gives CDR1 MNHNY, CDR2 SVGAGI (reference sequence). The CDR3 length is 13 residues. The V gene lost 11 bases and the J gene lost 4 bases, with 17 bases spanning the gap. The CDR3 region is CACNGGSFYGYTF. DNA of the CDR3: TGTGCCTGCAACGGTGGGTCCTTCTATGGCTACACCTTC.

This clone was found once. The V gene is TRBV6-1, the J gene TRBJ1-2; perhaps TRBD1 as D (5 bases). Trimming removed 0 bases at V and 5 bases at J, with 13 bases between. The CDR3 is made up of 15 amino acids. Germline values: CDR1 MNHNS, CDR2 SASEGT. Here the CDR3 reads CASSEAGATYYGYTF. The DNA of the CDR3 is TGTGCCAGCAGTGAAGCCGGGGCCACCTATTATGGCTACACCTTC.

The chain uses TRBV5-1 and TRBJ2-7, with D tentatively TRBD2 (6 bases). Germline lookup yields CDR1 SGHRS and CDR2 YFSETQ. Between the trimmed V and J ends, which lost 4 bases and 7 bases, there was a span of 15 bases. This CDR3 contains 13 residues. The CDR3 DNA reads as TGCGCCAGCAGCCCACTACGGGGGAGAGAGCAGTACTTC. It codes for CASSPLRGREQYF.

V and J are TRBV5-1 and TRBJ2-5; D is possibly TRBD1 (5 bases). V lost 2 bases and J 5 bases, leaving 13 bases between the germline ends. In germline, CDR1 is SGHRS, CDR2 YFSETQ. The CDR3 spans 14 residues. CDR3 coding DNA: TGCGCCAGCAGCTTTAATCAGGGTAGGGAGACCCAGTACTTC. Its protein is CASSFNQGRETQYF. The complete variable domain, with remaining parts taken from reference TRBV5-1 and TRBJ2-5, reads KAGVTQTPRYLIKTRGQQVTLSCSPISGHRSVSWYQQTPGQGLQFLFEYFSETQRNKGNFPGRFSGRQFSNSRSEMNVSTLELGDSALYLCASSFNQGRETQYFGPGTRLLVL.

The rearrangement uses TRBV7-3 and TRBJ2-2; maybe TRBD2 (5 bases). In germline, CDR1 is SGHTA, CDR2 FQGTGA. This CDR3 has 16 amino acids. V was cut by 4 bases and J by 0 bases, with 12 bases left in between. This CDR3 is CASSSPGFSNTGELFF. In DNA form, the CDR3 reads TGTGCCAGCAGCTCCCCGGGATTTTCGAACACCGGGGAGCTGTTTTTT.